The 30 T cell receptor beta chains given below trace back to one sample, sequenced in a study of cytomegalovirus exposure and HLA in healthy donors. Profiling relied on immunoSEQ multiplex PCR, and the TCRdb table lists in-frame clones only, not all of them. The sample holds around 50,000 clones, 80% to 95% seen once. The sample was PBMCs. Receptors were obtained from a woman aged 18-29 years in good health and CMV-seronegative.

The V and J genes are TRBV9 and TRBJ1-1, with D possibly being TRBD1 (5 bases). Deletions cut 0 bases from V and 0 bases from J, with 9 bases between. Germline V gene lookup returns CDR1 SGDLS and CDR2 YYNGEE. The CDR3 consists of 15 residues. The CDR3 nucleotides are TGTGCCAGCAGCGTAGCTGCAGGGATGAACACTGAAGCTTTCTTT. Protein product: CASSVAAGMNTEAFF.

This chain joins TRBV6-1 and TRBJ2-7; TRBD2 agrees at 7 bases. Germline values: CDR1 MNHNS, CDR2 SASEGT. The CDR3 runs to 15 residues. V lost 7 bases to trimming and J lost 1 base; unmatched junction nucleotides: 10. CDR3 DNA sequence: TGTGCCAGCACCTTAGTAGGGGAGGGATCCTACGAGCAGTACTTC. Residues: CASTLVGEGSYEQYF.

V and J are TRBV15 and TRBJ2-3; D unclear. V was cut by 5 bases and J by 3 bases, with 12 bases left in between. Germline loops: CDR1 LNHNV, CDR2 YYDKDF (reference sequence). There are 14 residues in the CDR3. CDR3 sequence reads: CATSSYQRTDTQYF. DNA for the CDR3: TGTGCCACCAGCTCCTACCAAAGAACAGATACGCAGTATTTT.

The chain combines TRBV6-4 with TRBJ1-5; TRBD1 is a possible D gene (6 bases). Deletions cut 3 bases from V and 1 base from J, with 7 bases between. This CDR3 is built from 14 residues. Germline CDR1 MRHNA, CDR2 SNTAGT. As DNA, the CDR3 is TGTGCCAGCAGTGAAACAGGGAGCAATCAGCCCCAGCATTTT. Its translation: CASSETGSNQPQHF.

The CDR3 region is CASRTGGERTYEQYV. CDR3 bases: TGTGCCAGCAGGACAGGGGGGGAGAGGACCTACGAGCAGTACGTC. The chain has TRBV21-1 and TRBJ2-7; TRBD1, the table's D call, lacks a check against the DNA. TRBV21-1 is tagged as a pseudogene. This CDR3 spans 15 amino acids.

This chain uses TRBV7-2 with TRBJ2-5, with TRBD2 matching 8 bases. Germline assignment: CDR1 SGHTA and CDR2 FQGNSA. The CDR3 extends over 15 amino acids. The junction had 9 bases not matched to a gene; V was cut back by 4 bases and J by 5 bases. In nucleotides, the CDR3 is TGTGCCAGCAGCTACTATAGCGGGATAGGGGAGACCCAGTACTTC. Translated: CASSYYSGIGETQYF.

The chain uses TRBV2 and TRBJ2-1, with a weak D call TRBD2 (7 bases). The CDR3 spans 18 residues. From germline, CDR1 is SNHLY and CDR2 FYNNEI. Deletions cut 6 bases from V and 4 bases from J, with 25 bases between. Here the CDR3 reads CASRRDIGSGRGYNEQFF. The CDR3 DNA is TGTGCCAGCAGAAGGGACATAGGCTCTGGGAGGGGGTACAATGAGCAGTTCTTC.

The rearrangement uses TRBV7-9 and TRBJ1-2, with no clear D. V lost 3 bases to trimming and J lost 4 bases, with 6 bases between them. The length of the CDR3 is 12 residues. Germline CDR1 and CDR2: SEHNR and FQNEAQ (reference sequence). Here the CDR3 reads CASSFDIYGYTF. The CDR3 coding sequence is TGTGCCAGCAGCTTCGACATCTATGGCTACACCTTC.

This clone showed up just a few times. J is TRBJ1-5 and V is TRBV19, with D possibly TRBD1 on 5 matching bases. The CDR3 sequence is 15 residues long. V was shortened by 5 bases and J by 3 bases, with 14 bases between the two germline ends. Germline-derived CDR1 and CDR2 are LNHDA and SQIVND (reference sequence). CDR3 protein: CASSQTVQINQPQHF. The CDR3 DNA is TGTGCCAGTAGTCAGACAGTCCAGATCAATCAGCCCCAGCATTTT.

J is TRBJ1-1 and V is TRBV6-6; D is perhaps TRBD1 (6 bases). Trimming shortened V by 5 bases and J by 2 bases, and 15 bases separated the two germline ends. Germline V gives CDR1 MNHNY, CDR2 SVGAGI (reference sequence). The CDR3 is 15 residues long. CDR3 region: CASSPQGQFNTEAFF. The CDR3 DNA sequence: TGTGCCAGCAGTCCTCAAGGACAGTTTAACACTGAAGCTTTCTTT.

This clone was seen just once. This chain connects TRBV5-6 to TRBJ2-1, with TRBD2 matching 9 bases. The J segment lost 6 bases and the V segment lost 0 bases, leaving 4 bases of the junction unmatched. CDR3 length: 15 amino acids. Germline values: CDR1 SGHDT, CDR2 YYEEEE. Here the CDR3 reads CASSLASSGANEQFF. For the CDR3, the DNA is TGTGCCAGCAGCTTGGCTTCTAGCGGGGCCAATGAGCAGTTCTTC.

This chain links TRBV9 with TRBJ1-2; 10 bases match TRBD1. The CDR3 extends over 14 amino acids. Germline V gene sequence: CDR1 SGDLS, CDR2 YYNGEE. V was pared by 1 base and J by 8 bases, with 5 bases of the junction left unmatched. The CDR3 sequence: CASSVFDRGRGYTF. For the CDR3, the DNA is TGTGCCAGCAGCGTATTTGACAGGGGGCGCGGCTACACCTTC.

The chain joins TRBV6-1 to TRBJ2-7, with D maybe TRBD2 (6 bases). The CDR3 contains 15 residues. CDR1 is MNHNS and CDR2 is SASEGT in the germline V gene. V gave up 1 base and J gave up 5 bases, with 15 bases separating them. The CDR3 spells CASSEVTGGINEQYV. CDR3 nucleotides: TGTGCCAGCAGTGAAGTCACTGGAGGGATAAACGAGCAGTACGTC.

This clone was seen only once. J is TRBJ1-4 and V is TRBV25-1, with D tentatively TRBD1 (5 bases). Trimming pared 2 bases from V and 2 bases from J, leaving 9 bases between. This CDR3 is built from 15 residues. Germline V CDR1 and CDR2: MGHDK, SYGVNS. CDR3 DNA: TGTGCCAGCAGTGAAGCCGGGACTACTAATGAAAAACTGTTTTTT. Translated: CASSEAGTTNEKLFF.

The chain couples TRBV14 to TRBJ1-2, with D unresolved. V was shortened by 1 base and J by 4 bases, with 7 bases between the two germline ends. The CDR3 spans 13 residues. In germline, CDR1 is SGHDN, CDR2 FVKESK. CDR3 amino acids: CASSQVPSYGYTF. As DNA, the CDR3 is TGTGCCAGCAGCCAAGTTCCCTCCTATGGCTACACCTTC. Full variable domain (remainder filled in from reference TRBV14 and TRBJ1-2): EAGVTQFPSHSVIEKGQTVTLRCDPISGHDNLYWYRRVMGKEIKFLLHFVKESKQDESGMPNNRFLAERTGGTYSTLKVQPAELEDSGVYFCASSQVPSYGYTFGSGTRLTVV.

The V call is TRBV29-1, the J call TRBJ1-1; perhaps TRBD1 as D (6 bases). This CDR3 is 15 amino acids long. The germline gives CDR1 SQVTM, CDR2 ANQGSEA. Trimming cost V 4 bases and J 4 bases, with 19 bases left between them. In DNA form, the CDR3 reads TGCAGCGTTGTGGGGGGGCAGCATAGTGGCACTGAAGCTTTCTTT. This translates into CSVVGGQHSGTEAFF.

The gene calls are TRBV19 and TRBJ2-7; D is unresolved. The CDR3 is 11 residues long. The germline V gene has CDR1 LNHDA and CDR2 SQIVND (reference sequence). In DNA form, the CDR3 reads TGTGCCAGTAGTAATGCGCCCCTAGACCTTGTC. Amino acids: CASSNAPLDLV.

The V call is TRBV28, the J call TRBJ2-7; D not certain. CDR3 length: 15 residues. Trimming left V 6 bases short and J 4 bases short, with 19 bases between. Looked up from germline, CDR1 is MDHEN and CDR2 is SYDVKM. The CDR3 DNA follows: TGTGCCAGCAGGCGGAGAGGCCATGGTGGGTACGAGCAGTACGTC. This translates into CASRRRGHGGYEQYV.

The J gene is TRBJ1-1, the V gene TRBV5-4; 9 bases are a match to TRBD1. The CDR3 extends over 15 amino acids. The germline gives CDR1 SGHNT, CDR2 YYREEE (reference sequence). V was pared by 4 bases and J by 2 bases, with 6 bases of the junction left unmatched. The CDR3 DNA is TGTGCCAGCAGCACAGAGGACAGGGGCAACACTGAAGCTTTCTTT. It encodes CASSTEDRGNTEAFF.

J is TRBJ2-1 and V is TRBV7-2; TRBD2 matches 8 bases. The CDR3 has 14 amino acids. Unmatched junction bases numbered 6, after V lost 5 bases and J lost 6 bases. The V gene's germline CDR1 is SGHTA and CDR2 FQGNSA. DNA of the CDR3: TGTGCCAGCAGCACCGGGACTAGGGGCAATGAGCAGTTCTTC. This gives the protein CASSTGTRGNEQFF.

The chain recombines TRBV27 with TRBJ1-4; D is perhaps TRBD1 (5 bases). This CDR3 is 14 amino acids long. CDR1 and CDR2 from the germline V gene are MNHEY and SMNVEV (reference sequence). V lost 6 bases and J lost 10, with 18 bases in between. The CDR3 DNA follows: TGTGCCAGCAGCCAAGGGACTGGAAGTACAAAACTGTTTTTT. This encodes CASSQGTGSTKLFF.

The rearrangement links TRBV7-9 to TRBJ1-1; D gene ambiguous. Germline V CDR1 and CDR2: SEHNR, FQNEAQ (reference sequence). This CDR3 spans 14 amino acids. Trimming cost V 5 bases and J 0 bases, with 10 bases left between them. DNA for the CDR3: TGTGCCAGCAGCCCACTAGGGATGAACACTGAAGCTTTCTTT. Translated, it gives CASSPLGMNTEAFF.

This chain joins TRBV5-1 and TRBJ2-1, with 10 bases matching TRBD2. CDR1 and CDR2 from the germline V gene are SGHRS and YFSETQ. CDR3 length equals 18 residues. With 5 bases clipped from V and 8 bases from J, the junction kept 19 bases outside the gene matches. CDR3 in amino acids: CASRKKAASGSNSHEQFF. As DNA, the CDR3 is TGCGCCAGCAGAAAGAAGGCGGCTAGCGGGAGTAATTCTCATGAGCAGTTCTTC.

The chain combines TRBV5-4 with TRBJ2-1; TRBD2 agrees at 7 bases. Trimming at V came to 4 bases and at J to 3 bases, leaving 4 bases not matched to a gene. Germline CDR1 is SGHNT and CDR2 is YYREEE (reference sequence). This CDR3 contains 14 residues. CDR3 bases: TGTGCCAGCAGCGGAGCGGGACTCTACAATGAGCAGTTCTTC. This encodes CASSGAGLYNEQFF.

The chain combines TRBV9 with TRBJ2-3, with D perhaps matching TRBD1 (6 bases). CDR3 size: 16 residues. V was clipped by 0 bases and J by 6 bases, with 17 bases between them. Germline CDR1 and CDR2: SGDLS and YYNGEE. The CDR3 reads CASSVGWGPPWDTQYF. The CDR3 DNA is TGTGCCAGCAGCGTAGGGTGGGGGCCCCCATGGGATACGCAGTATTTT.

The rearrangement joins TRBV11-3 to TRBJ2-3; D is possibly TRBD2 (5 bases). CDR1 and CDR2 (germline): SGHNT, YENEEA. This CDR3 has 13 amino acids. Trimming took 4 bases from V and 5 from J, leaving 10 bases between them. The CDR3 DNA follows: TGTGCCAGCAGCTGGGGAGCGAGAGATACGCAGTATTTT. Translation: CASSWGARDTQYF.

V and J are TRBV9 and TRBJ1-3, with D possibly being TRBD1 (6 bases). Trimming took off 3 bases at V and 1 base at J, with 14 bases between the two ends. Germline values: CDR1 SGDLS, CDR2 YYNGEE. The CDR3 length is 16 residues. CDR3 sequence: CASSAGEGVSGNTIYF. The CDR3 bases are TGTGCCAGCAGCGCGGGGGAGGGGGTGTCTGGAAACACCATATATTTT.

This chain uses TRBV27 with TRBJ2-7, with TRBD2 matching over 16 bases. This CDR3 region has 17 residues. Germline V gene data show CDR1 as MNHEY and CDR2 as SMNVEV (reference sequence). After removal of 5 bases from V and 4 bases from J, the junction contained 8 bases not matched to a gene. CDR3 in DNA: TGTGCCAGCAGTGATGTGGGACTAGCGGGAGGGCGGTACGAGCAGTACGTC. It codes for CASSDVGLAGGRYEQYV.

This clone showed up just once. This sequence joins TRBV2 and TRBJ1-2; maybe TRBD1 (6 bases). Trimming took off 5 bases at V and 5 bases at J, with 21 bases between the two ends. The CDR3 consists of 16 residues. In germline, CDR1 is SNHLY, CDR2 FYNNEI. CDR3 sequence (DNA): TGTGCCAGCAGTAAACTAGGGGACACCCTCACTTATGGCTACACCTTC. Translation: CASSKLGDTLTYGYTF.

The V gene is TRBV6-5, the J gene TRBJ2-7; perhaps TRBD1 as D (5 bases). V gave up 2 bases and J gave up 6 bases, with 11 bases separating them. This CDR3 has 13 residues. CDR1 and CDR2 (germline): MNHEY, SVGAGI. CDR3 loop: CASSYDLQGEQYV. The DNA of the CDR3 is TGTGCCAGCAGTTACGACCTCCAGGGCGAGCAGTACGTC.